Below are 26 T cell receptor beta chains sequenced from a single sample in a study of T cells in Graves' hyperthyroidism and ophthalmopathy. Using RNA transcripts as the source, TCR beta CDR3 regions were amplified. The HTBI primer set served for first-round RT-PCR of the TCR CDR3. Each CDR3 protein is one row after TCRdb ran MiXCR on the multiplex PCR reads. The repertoire holds about 210,000 distinct CDR3 sequences, more than 15% seen once, with approximately 50% in the top ten. The sample taken for sequencing was blood. These receptors came from a man between 45 and 60 years old with Graves' hyperthyroidism.

There are many counts of this clonotype. CDR3 protein: CAWNEETGRNEQFF. DNA for the CDR3: TGTGCCTGGAACGAAGAGACAGGTCGGAATGAGCAGTTCTTC. J is TRBJ2-1 and V is TRBV30; D perhaps matches TRBD1 (6 bases). Deletions cut 4 bases from V and 7 bases from J, with 17 bases between. This CDR3 has 14 amino acids. Germline V CDR1 and CDR2: GTSNPN, SVGIG (reference sequence). The whole variable domain, filled in from reference TRBV30 and TRBJ2-1, reads SQTIHQWPATLVQPVGSPLSLECTVEGTSNPNLYWYRQAAGRGLQLLFYSVGIGQISSEVPQNLSASRPQDRQFILSSKKLLLSDSGFYLCAWNEETGRNEQFFGPGTRLTVL.

The V gene is TRBV4-1, the J gene TRBJ2-5; 9 bases match TRBD2. Germline V lookup: CDR1 MGHRA, CDR2 YSYEKL. Trimming took 5 bases from V and 2 from J; bases not matched to a gene: 9. This CDR3 spans 16 amino acids. The CDR3 is CASSASGTLSQETQYF. The CDR3 nucleotides are TGCGCCAGCAGCGCTAGCGGGACACTCTCACAAGAGACCCAGTACTTC.

This clonotype was counted ten times or more. The chain uses TRBV5-1 and TRBJ2-3, with TRBD2 matching over 7 bases. V was clipped by 4 bases and J by 5 bases; unmatched bases: 7. The CDR3 extends over 14 amino acids. Germline lookup yields CDR1 SGHRS and CDR2 YFSETQ. CDR3 bases: TGCGCCAGCAGCGCAGCGGGGCAGGGAGATACGCAGTATTTT. As protein: CASSAAGQGDTQYF.

The V call is TRBV18, the J call TRBJ2-2, with a possible D match to TRBD2 (6 bases). The CDR3 runs to 17 residues. Between the trimmed V and J ends, which lost 0 bases and 0 bases, there was a span of 11 bases. The germline CDR1 and CDR2 sequences are KGHSH and LQKENI. CDR3 sequence: CASSPPEGLANTGELFF. The CDR3 region has the DNA TGTGCCAGCTCACCACCGGAGGGACTCGCGAACACCGGGGAGCTGTTTTTT. The whole variable domain, filled in from reference TRBV18 and TRBJ2-2, reads NAGVMQNPRHLVRRRGQEARLRCSPMKGHSHVYWYRQLPEEGLKFMVYLQKENIIDESGMPKERFSAEFPKEGPSILRIQQVVRGDSAAYFCASSPPEGLANTGELFFGEGSRLTVL.

This clonotype was seen ten or more times. The genes are TRBV10-3 and TRBJ1-6, with a weak D call TRBD1 (5 bases). The CDR3 has 14 residues. Trimming shortened V by 7 bases and J by 3 bases, and 10 bases separated the two germline ends. Germline V CDR1 and CDR2: ENHRY, SYGVKD. This chain's CDR3 is CAIKPGVYNSPLHF. Written as DNA, the CDR3 is TGTGCCATCAAACCGGGGGTCTATAATTCACCCCTCCACTTT.

The chain combines TRBV5-1 with TRBJ1-6; no clear D gene. Trimming took 0 bases from V and 9 from J, leaving 10 bases between them. The CDR3 consists of 14 residues. Looked up from germline, CDR1 is SGHRS and CDR2 is YFSETQ. For the CDR3, the DNA is TGCGCCAGCAGCTTGGGCGGGTCGGGTTCACCCCTCCACTTT. Its protein is CASSLGGSGSPLHF.

This clonotype was detected many times. The genes are TRBV20-1 and TRBJ2-4; 8 bases align to TRBD2. J gave up 4 bases and V 4 bases, and 3 bases lay outside the gene matches. Germline V CDR1 and CDR2: DFQATT, SNEGSKA (reference sequence). CDR3 length equals 13 residues. The CDR3 reads CSAISGMKNIQYF. The CDR3 DNA is TGCAGTGCTATTAGCGGGATGAAAAACATTCAGTACTTC.

This clonotype was seen ten or more times. The chain joins TRBV11-2 to TRBJ2-7; D tentatively reads TRBD1 or TRBD2 (6 bases each). The CDR3 is 13 amino acids. The germline CDR1 and CDR2 sequences are SGHAT and FQNNGV. Deletions cut 5 bases from V and 8 bases from J, with 16 bases between. The CDR3 spells CASSADLGGQQYF. Written as DNA, the CDR3 is TGTGCCAGCAGCGCCGACCTCGGGGGCCAGCAGTACTTC.

This clonotype showed up many times. The chain recombines TRBV28 with TRBJ2-3; maybe TRBD2 (6 bases). The germline gives CDR1 MDHEN, CDR2 SYDVKM. There are 15 residues in the CDR3. Trimming left V 2 bases short and J 3 bases short, with 12 bases between. CDR3 region: CASSLQRADTDTQYF. The CDR3 bases are TGTGCCAGCAGTTTACAGCGGGCGGATACAGATACGCAGTATTTT.

On this clonotype itself: This may stem from a read error, because a much larger clone lies one nucleotide away. The CDR3 does not close with the conserved phenylalanine or tryptophan, likely indicating a read error. The chain is built from TRBV6-5 and TRBJ2-3; D gene uncertain. CDR1 and CDR2 (germline): MNHEY, SVGAGI. The CDR3 consists of 14 residues. V was cut by 2 bases and J by 4 bases, with 10 bases left in between. The CDR3 DNA sequence: TGTGCCAGCAGTTACGCGGACCGGTCAGATACGCAGTATCTT. Residues: CASSYADRSDTQYL.

This clonotype was seen once. Being one base from a much bigger clone, this may be a read error. The rearrangement links TRBV10-3 to TRBJ1-6; TRBD1 aligns across 9 bases. J lost 2 bases, V lost 0 bases, and 5 bases had no gene match. CDR1 is ENHRY, CDR2 SYGVKD, per germline. CDR3 length equals 18 residues. Here the CDR3 DNA reads TGTGCCATCAGTGAGTCGACAGGGGGATTCCCCTATAATTCACCCCTCCACTTT. It encodes CAISESTGGFPYNSPLHF.

This clonotype was seen many times. The V call is TRBV29-1, the J call TRBJ2-1; 11 nucleotides align to TRBD2. With V trimmed by 6 bases and J by 8 bases, 12 bases remained unmatched. The CDR3 is 15 amino acids. From germline, CDR1 is SQVTM and CDR2 ANQGSEA. CDR3 sequence (DNA): TGCAGCGTCGACGGAACTAGCGGGAGCGGAGATGAGCAGTTCTTC. This sequence encodes CSVDGTSGSGDEQFF.

The V call is TRBV5-1, the J call TRBJ1-2; tentatively, D is TRBD1 (5 bases). CDR1 is SGHRS, CDR2 YFSETQ, per germline. The CDR3 runs 15 residues. Trimming removed 8 bases at V and 5 bases at J, with 22 bases between. In nucleotides, the CDR3 is TGCGCCAGTAGGGACGAGGTCCGGGGTCGGTATGGCTACACCTTC. Amino acid sequence: CASRDEVRGRYGYTF. The whole variable domain, filled in from reference TRBV5-1 and TRBJ1-2, reads KAGVTQTPRYLIKTRGQQVTLSCSPISGHRSVSWYQQTPGQGLQFLFEYFSETQRNKGNFPGRFSGRQFSNSRSEMNVSTLELGDSALYLCASRDEVRGRYGYTFGSGTRLTVV.

Many counts were recorded for this clonotype. The chain uses TRBV20-1 and TRBJ2-3; 16 bases match TRBD2. V lost 6 bases and J lost 2; bases outside the gene matches: 8. The CDR3 is made up of 17 amino acids. CDR1 is DFQATT and CDR2 is SNEGSKA in the germline V gene (reference sequence). CDR3 sequence reads: CSAIPGLAGGTTDTQYF. CDR3 DNA sequence: TGCAGTGCCATTCCGGGACTAGCGGGAGGGACCACAGATACGCAGTATTTT.

In this sample, this clonotype turned up many times. The CDR3 DNA sequence: TGTGCCAGCAGCCAAGAGAGGAACACTGAAGCTTTCTTT. Its translation: CASSQERNTEAFF. The genes are TRBV3-1 and TRBJ1-1; the D is unclear. The CDR3 consists of 13 residues. Germline lookup yields CDR1 LGHDT and CDR2 YNNKEL (reference sequence). V lost 0 bases and J lost 1, with 3 bases in between.

At least ten counts were recorded for this clonotype. The rearrangement joins TRBV5-1 to TRBJ2-7; the match to TRBD2 covers 8 bases. This CDR3 comprises 13 residues. V dropped 4 bases and J dropped 5; count of bases not matched to a gene: 5. Germline CDR1 reads SGHRS; CDR2 reads YFSETQ. CDR3 nucleotide sequence: TGCGCCAGCAGCGTGAGCGGGAGTGACGAGCAGTACTTC. Translating gives CASSVSGSDEQYF.

This clonotype appeared many times. This chain links TRBV6-5 with TRBJ2-3, with D possibly being TRBD2 (6 bases). CDR3 size: 13 residues. Trimming removed 2 bases at V and 8 bases at J, with 11 bases between. Germline values: CDR1 MNHEY, CDR2 SVGAGI. The CDR3 sequence: CASSYGGSVTQYF. For the CDR3, the DNA is TGTGCCAGCAGTTACGGGGGGTCGGTTACGCAGTATTTT.

The chain couples TRBV7-8 to TRBJ2-3; a possible D gene is TRBD2 (5 bases). CDR1 and CDR2 (germline): SGHVS, FQNEAQ. V lost 3 bases and J 2 bases, leaving 9 bases between the germline ends. This CDR3 region has 14 residues. CDR3 nucleotides: TGTGCCAGCAGCTTCCTGGACTCCACAGATACGCAGTATTTT. Translating gives CASSFLDSTDTQYF.

This clonotype was counted between two and nine times. CDR3 bases: TGTGCCACCAGAGGGGACGGGAATGAGCAGTTCTTC. Protein: CATRGDGNEQFF. The V and J genes are TRBV24-1 and TRBJ2-1; D possibly uses TRBD1 or TRBD2 (5 bases each). CDR3 size: 12 residues. V was clipped by 7 bases and J by 7 bases, with 10 bases between them. Per germline, CDR1 KGHDR and CDR2 SFDVKD.

This clonotype was seen at least ten times. V usage is TRBV12-3 or TRBV12-4 and J usage is TRBJ2-5; possibly TRBD1 for D (6 bases). Trimming left V 5 bases short and J 2 bases short, with 18 bases between. The CDR3 is 16 residues long. The CDR3 DNA reads as TGTGCCAGCAGTAAGACAGGTTTAGCGTTTCAAGAGACCCAGTACTTC. Protein: CASSKTGLAFQETQYF.

This clonotype was found once. The junction and the germline gene differ at one end; a read error may be behind it. The chain employs TRBV7-9 and TRBJ1-2, with 9 bases identical to TRBD1. This CDR3 is 15 amino acids long. Germline-derived CDR1 and CDR2 are SEHNR and FQNEAQ (reference sequence). The CDR3 region is CANSSWDREGEGYTF. The CDR3 DNA follows: TGTGCCAACAGCTCCTGGGACAGGGAAGGTGAGGGCTACACCTTC.

The sample holds a few counts of this clonotype. The chain is built from TRBV5-1 and TRBJ2-1, with D possibly TRBD2 on 6 matching bases. Germline-derived CDR1 and CDR2 are SGHRS and YFSETQ. Trimming pared 1 base from V and 1 base from J, leaving 9 bases between. CDR3 size: 15 residues. This CDR3 is CASSLSGDSYNEQFF. The CDR3 bases are TGCGCCAGCAGCTTGTCGGGAGATTCCTACAATGAGCAGTTCTTC.

This sequence joins TRBV9 and TRBJ2-3; D unresolved. The ends were cut back, 0 bases at V and 4 bases at J, with 6 bases in the middle. Germline V gene lookup returns CDR1 SGDLS and CDR2 YYNGEE. This CDR3 contains 13 residues. CDR3: CASSVGLPDTQYF. The DNA of the CDR3 is TGTGCCAGCAGCGTAGGGTTGCCAGATACGCAGTATTTT.

V is TRBV20-1 and J is TRBJ2-7; a weak D match, TRBD2 (5 bases). The germline V gene encodes CDR1 DFQATT and CDR2 SNEGSKA (reference sequence). The V end was cut by 2 bases, the J end by 4 bases, with 12 bases between. There are 13 residues in the CDR3. Here the CDR3 DNA reads TGCAGTGCTAGAACGGGATTTCTTTACGAGCAGTACTTC. Protein: CSARTGFLYEQYF.

This clonotype showed up many times. V and J are TRBV7-8 and TRBJ2-3, with 9 positions matching TRBD2. Germline V gene sequence: CDR1 SGHVS, CDR2 FQNEAQ. CDR3 size: 15 residues. V trimming: 6 bases; J trimming: 0 bases; junction bases outside the gene matches: 4. The CDR3 is CASRRTSGSTDTQYF. DNA for the CDR3: TGTGCCAGCAGAAGAACTAGCGGGAGCACAGATACGCAGTATTTT.

This clonotype was detected a few times. This chain uses TRBV6-1 with TRBJ2-7; no definite D call. The CDR3 contains 14 residues. Trimming removed 7 bases from V and 0 bases from J, with 13 bases in between. Germline V gene lookup returns CDR1 MNHNS and CDR2 SASEGT. CDR3 sequence: CASNKEESSYEQYF. DNA of the CDR3: TGTGCCAGCAATAAAGAGGAAAGCTCCTACGAGCAGTACTTC.